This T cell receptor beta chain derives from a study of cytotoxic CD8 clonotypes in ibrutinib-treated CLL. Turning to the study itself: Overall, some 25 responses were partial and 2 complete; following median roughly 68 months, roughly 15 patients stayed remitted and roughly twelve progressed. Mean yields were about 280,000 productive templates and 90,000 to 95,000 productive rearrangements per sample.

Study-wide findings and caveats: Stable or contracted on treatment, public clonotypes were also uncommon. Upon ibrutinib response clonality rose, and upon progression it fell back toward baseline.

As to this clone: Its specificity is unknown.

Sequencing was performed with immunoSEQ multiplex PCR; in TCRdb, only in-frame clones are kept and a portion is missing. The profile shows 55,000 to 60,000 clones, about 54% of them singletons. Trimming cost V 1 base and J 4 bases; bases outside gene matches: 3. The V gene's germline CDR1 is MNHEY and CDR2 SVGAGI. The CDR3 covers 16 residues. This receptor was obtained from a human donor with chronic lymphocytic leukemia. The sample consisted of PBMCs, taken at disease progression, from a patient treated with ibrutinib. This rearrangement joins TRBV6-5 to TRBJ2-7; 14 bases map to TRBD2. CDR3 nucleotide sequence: TGTGCCAGCAGTTACTTGGGGACTAGCGGGAGATACGAGCAGTACTTC. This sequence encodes CASSYLGTSGRYEQYF.